A selection of T cell receptor beta chains follows, all from one sample in a study of shared clonotypes between healthy human individuals. Measured with immunoSEQ multiplex PCR; TCRdb has only the in-frame clones, and not every one. The repertoire consists of hundreds of thousands of clones, with 74% occurring once and the leading ten covering over 1.5%. Specimen: memory CD4+ T cells sorted from blood. The receptors derive from a woman aged 25 to 39 in good health. Both conserved end residues are part of each CDR3. A D gene is named only where the DNA matches it firmly. For some rows the clone size is stated as once, few or many, or as a class when expanded; others skip it.

abundance: NA; v_gene: TRBV18; d_gene: NA; j_gene: TRBJ2-3; CDR3nt: TGTGCCAGCTCACCTAGCGGTCCTAGCACAGATACGCAGTATTTT; CDR3aa: CASSPSGPSTDTQYF
abundance: NA; v_gene: TRBV6-5; d_gene: NA; j_gene: TRBJ1-1; CDR3nt: TGTGCCAGCAGACTAGGGACCGCCGGGAACACTGAAGCTTTCTTT; CDR3aa: CASRLGTAGNTEAFF
abundance: NA; v_gene: TRBV28; d_gene: TRBD1; j_gene: TRBJ2-3; CDR3nt: TGTGCTGCGGACAGGGGTGGTTCAGATACGCAGTATTTT; CDR3aa: CAADRGGSDTQYF
abundance: NA; v_gene: TRBV5-8; d_gene: TRBD2; j_gene: TRBJ2-7; CDR3nt: TGTGCCAGCAGCTTGGCTAGCGGGACCTACGAGCAGTACTTC; CDR3aa: CASSLASGTYEQYF
abundance: NA; v_gene: TRBV5-1; d_gene: NA; j_gene: TRBJ2-7; CDR3nt: TGCGCCAGCAGCCCATCCAAAGACCGGGTGGGGCAGTACTTC; CDR3aa: CASSPSKDRVGQYF
abundance: few; v_gene: TRBV7-2; d_gene: TRBD2; j_gene: TRBJ2-1; CDR3nt: TGTGCCAGCAGCTTAGGTGCACTAGCGGGCCCCCATGAGCAGTTCTTC; CDR3aa: CASSLGALAGPHEQFF
abundance: NA; v_gene: TRBV6-1; d_gene: TRBD1; j_gene: TRBJ1-5; CDR3nt: TGTGCCAGCAGTCTACGGACAGGGGGTCAGCCCCAGCATTTT; CDR3aa: CASSLRTGGQPQHF
abundance: NA; v_gene: TRBV21-1; d_gene: NA; j_gene: TRBJ2-1; CDR3nt: TGTGCCAGCCGGACTAGCGGGAGATTCGAGCAGTTCTTC; CDR3aa: CASRTSGRFEQFF
abundance: NA; v_gene: TRBV19; d_gene: NA; j_gene: TRBJ1-2; CDR3nt: TGTGCCAGTAGTATCTCTGGCAGGGACTATGGCTACACCTTC; CDR3aa: CASSISGRDYGYTF
abundance: NA; v_gene: TRBV6-4; d_gene: TRBD2; j_gene: TRBJ2-2; CDR3nt: TGTGCCAGCAGTGATTCGCTAGCGGGAGCCGGGGAGCTGTTTTTT; CDR3aa: CASSDSLAGAGELFF
abundance: once; v_gene: TRBV19; d_gene: NA; j_gene: TRBJ1-4; CDR3nt: TGTGCCAGTAGTCCGGCAACTAATGAAAAACTGTTTTTT; CDR3aa: CASSPATNEKLFF
abundance: NA; v_gene: TRBV6-1; d_gene: NA; j_gene: TRBJ2-5; CDR3nt: TGTGCCAGCAATGTCGGAACGGGGGCGCAAGGGACCCAGTACTTC; CDR3aa: CASNVGTGAQGTQYF
abundance: once; v_gene: TRBV14; d_gene: NA; j_gene: TRBJ2-5; CDR3nt: TGTGCCAGCAGCCCCCGGCAGGGGCGAGAGACCCAGTACTTC; CDR3aa: CASSPRQGRETQYF
abundance: NA; v_gene: TRBV5-1; d_gene: TRBD1; j_gene: TRBJ2-3; CDR3nt: TGCGCCAGCAGCCTCGGGACAGGGGGCGATACGCAGTATTTT; CDR3aa: CASSLGTGGDTQYF
abundance: NA; v_gene: TRBV28; d_gene: NA; j_gene: TRBJ2-7; CDR3nt: TGTGCCAGCAACCGTGGGCTGCACTACGAGCAGTACTTC; CDR3aa: CASNRGLHYEQYF
abundance: NA; v_gene: TRBV30; d_gene: TRBD1; j_gene: TRBJ1-5; CDR3nt: TGTGCCTGGCAGACAGGGAATAGCAATCAGCCCCAGCATTTT; CDR3aa: CAWQTGNSNQPQHF
abundance: NA; v_gene: TRBV10-1; d_gene: NA; j_gene: TRBJ1-4; CDR3nt: TGCGCCAGCAGTGAGCAGGGAATAGGCGAAAAACTGTTTTTT; CDR3aa: CASSEQGIGEKLFF
abundance: NA; v_gene: TRBV5-1; d_gene: TRBD2; j_gene: TRBJ2-7; CDR3nt: TGCGCCAGCAGCTTGGGCGGGAGTAGTTACGAGCAGTACTTC; CDR3aa: CASSLGGSSYEQYF
abundance: NA; v_gene: TRBV7-2; d_gene: NA; j_gene: TRBJ2-4; CDR3nt: TGTGCCAGCAGCTGGGGCAAAAACATTCAGTACTTC; CDR3aa: CASSWGKNIQYF
abundance: NA; v_gene: TRBV20-1; d_gene: NA; j_gene: TRBJ1-5; CDR3nt: TGCAGTGCTAGAGTATTGAGGGCCCAGCATTTT; CDR3aa: CSARVLRAQHF
abundance: once; v_gene: TRBV28; d_gene: NA; j_gene: TRBJ1-5; CDR3nt: TGTGCCAGCAGTGGCGGAGGGGGAGGCAATCAGCCCCAGCATTTT; CDR3aa: CASSGGGGGNQPQHF
abundance: NA; v_gene: TRBV28; d_gene: TRBD2; j_gene: TRBJ2-7; CDR3nt: TGTGCCAGCAGGGGACTAGCGGGAGTGTACGAGCAGTACTTC; CDR3aa: CASRGLAGVYEQYF
abundance: NA; v_gene: TRBV6-1; d_gene: NA; j_gene: TRBJ1-5; CDR3nt: TGTGCCAGCAGGGCGACAGAAGATCAGCCCCAGCATTTT; CDR3aa: CASRATEDQPQHF